These T cell receptor beta chains were read from a single sample in a study of T cell repertoires in cytomegalovirus infection. TCRdb passed the reads through MiXCR, listing each CDR3 protein once. The sample records some 400,000 distinct CDR3 sequences, 31% being singletons. The material sequenced was PBMCs. These receptors were collected from a human donor in good health (CMV status not recorded). Some clones in this sample may be carry-over from other donors' samples. Each CDR3 is given with its conserved first and last residue. D genes are given only for firm matches. Rows may omit the clone size; those that give it use once, few, many or a size class.

abundance,len,d_gene,v_gene,j_gene,CDR3aa,CDR3nt
few,15,-,TRBV7-2,TRBJ2-7,CASSLGPIGPYEQYF,TGTGCCAGCAGCTTAGGACCCATTGGCCCGTACGAGCAGTACTTC
-,13,-,TRBV12-3/TRBV12-4,TRBJ2-3,CASSQGGADTQYF,TGTGCCAGCAGCCAAGGGGGGGCAGATACGCAGTATTTT
few,13,-,TRBV25-1,TRBJ2-6,CASSSAGANVLTF,TGTGCCAGCAGTTCGGCTGGGGCCAACGTCCTGACTTTC
few,18,TRBD1,TRBV7-7,TRBJ1-5,CASSLTLWTGYSNQPQHF,TGTGCTAGCAGCTTAACTCTGTGGACAGGGTATAGCAATCAGCCCCAGCATTTT
-,17,TRBD1,TRBV5-4,TRBJ2-7,CASSLGTGTGDPYEQYF,TGTGCCAGCAGCTTGGGGACCGGGACAGGGGATCCCTACGAGCAGTACTTC
few,13,TRBD2,TRBV14,TRBJ2-3,CASSQVKLAAQYF,TGTGCCAGCAGCCAAGTAAAACTAGCGGCGCAGTATTTT
few,16,-,TRBV6-5,TRBJ1-3,CASTPGGGGSGNTIYF,TGTGCCAGCACCCCCGGGGGCGGAGGCTCTGGAAACACCATATATTTT
few,13,-,TRBV4-1,TRBJ1-5,CASSQVHNQPQHF,TGCGCCAGCAGCCAGGTCCACAATCAGCCCCAGCATTTT
-,12,-,TRBV12-3/TRBV12-4,TRBJ1-5,CASSAPGEPQHF,TGTGCCAGCAGTGCCCCGGGGGAGCCCCAGCATTTT
-,15,TRBD1,TRBV10-3,TRBJ2-7,CAIRDGTGISYEQYF,TGTGCCATCCGGGACGGGACAGGGATTTCCTACGAGCAGTACTTC
many,13,-,TRBV7-2,TRBJ1-5,CASSLDVNQPQHF,TGTGCCAGCAGCTTAGACGTCAATCAGCCCCAGCATTTT
few,16,-,TRBV4-1,TRBJ2-5,CASSRRWGADKETQYF,TGTGCCAGCAGCCGCCGGTGGGGAGCGGACAAAGAGACCCAGTACTTC
-,15,TRBD2,TRBV7-9,TRBJ2-4,CASSPSGVAKNIQYF,TGTGCCAGCAGCCCCAGCGGGGTAGCCAAAAACATTCAGTACTTC
-,18,-,TRBV7-9,TRBJ1-3,CASSLAGRRDSVGNTIYF,TGTGCCAGCAGCTTAGCAGGACGGAGAGACTCGGTTGGAAACACCATATATTTT
-,15,TRBD1,TRBV28,TRBJ1-5,CASRGGDSRYQPQHF,TGTGCCAGCAGAGGCGGGGACAGCAGATATCAGCCCCAGCATTTT
-,13,-,TRBV20-1,TRBJ1-1,CSATGLMNTEAFF,TGCAGTGCTACGGGACTAATGAACACTGAAGCTTTCTTT
-,13,TRBD1,TRBV24-1,TRBJ1-1,CATAQGLGTEAFF,TGTGCCACCGCACAGGGGTTGGGCACTGAAGCTTTCTTT
once,14,-,TRBV29-1,TRBJ2-5,CSVTGHRSVETQYF,TGCAGCGTTACCGGGCACCGGTCGGTTGAGACCCAGTACTTC
many,17,TRBD2,TRBV6-1,TRBJ2-2,CASSMGLAGANTGELFF,TGTGCCAGCAGTATGGGACTAGCGGGGGCGAACACCGGGGAGCTGTTTTTT
many,16,TRBD2,TRBV6-6,TRBJ2-2,CASSLLAGGSTGELFF,TGTGCCAGCAGCCTACTAGCGGGGGGCAGCACCGGGGAGCTGTTTTTT
once,13,-,TRBV19,TRBJ2-2,CASSIFYTGELFF,TGTGCCAGTAGTATTTTCTACACCGGGGAGCTGTTTTTT
-,19,-,TRBV15,TRBJ2-1,CATSRDTPDWRGYYNEQFF,TGTGCCACCAGCAGAGATACCCCCGATTGGCGGGGCTACTACAATGAGCAGTTCTTC
-,17,TRBD2,TRBV4-2,TRBJ2-4,CASSQFSGSKAKNIQYF,TGTGCCAGCAGCCAATTTAGCGGGTCCAAGGCCAAAAACATTCAGTACTTC
many,17,-,TRBV6-2/TRBV6-3,TRBJ1-1,CASSYLSRGWGDTEAFF,TGTGCCAGCAGTTATTTGTCGCGCGGCTGGGGGGACACTGAAGCTTTCTTT
few,15,TRBD2,TRBV20-1,TRBJ2-2,CSASSTSSNTGELFF,TGCAGTGCTAGCTCGACTAGCTCGAACACCGGGGAGCTGTTTTTT
few,13,-,TRBV4-3,TRBJ2-7,CASSMWQLYEQYF,TGCGCCAGCAGTATGTGGCAGCTTTACGAGCAGTACTTC
few,14,TRBD2,TRBV11-2,TRBJ2-5,CASSLKRGWETQYF,TGTGCCAGCAGCTTAAAGCGGGGGTGGGAGACCCAGTACTTC
few,13,-,TRBV6-2/TRBV6-3,TRBJ2-7,CASSPRVLYEQYF,TGTGCCAGCAGCCCTAGGGTTTTGTACGAGCAGTACTTC
-,16,-,TRBV6-6,TRBJ2-7,CARSYAQQIPTYEQYF,TGTGCCCGCAGTTACGCCCAGCAGATACCAACCTACGAGCAGTACTTC
many,14,-,TRBV6-5,TRBJ1-1,CASSYRQANTEAFF,TGTGCCAGCAGTTACAGACAGGCGAACACTGAAGCTTTCTTT
-,16,TRBD2,TRBV5-4,TRBJ2-5,CASSSTLAGKGETQYF,TGTGCCAGCAGCTCCACCCTAGCGGGGAAGGGAGAGACCCAGTACTTC
few,14,TRBD1,TRBV6-6,TRBJ1-2,CASSEPTGGYGYTF,TGTGCCAGCAGCGAGCCTACAGGGGGCTATGGCTACACCTTC
few,15,-,TRBV15,TRBJ2-1,CATSRDAADYHEQFF,TGTGCCACCAGCAGAGATGCGGCGGATTATCATGAGCAGTTCTTC
few,13,-,TRBV7-2,TRBJ1-5,CASRGDVGQPQHF,TGTGCCAGCCGAGGGGACGTCGGTCAGCCCCAGCATTTT
many,16,-,TRBV6-1,TRBJ2-7,CASSDVGRRATYEQYF,TGTGCCAGCAGTGACGTCGGGCGGAGGGCAACCTACGAGCAGTACTTC
-,16,TRBD1,TRBV7-2,TRBJ2-7,CASSKNGGQGAYEQYF,TGTGCCAGCAGCAAAAACGGGGGACAGGGGGCCTACGAGCAGTACTTC
few,15,TRBD1,TRBV25-1,TRBJ2-5,CASSEFRTGLETQYF,TGTGCCAGCAGTGAATTCAGGACAGGGTTGGAGACCCAGTACTTC
many,18,TRBD2,TRBV7-9,TRBJ2-1,CASSSFRLAGGLHNEQFF,TGTGCCAGCAGCTCTTTCCGTCTAGCGGGGGGACTTCACAATGAGCAGTTCTTC
once,14,-,TRBV5-4,TRBJ2-2,CASSLATATGELFF,TGTGCCAGCAGCTTGGCCACAGCCACCGGGGAGCTGTTTTTT
once,15,-,TRBV7-9,TRBJ1-1,CASSSGMGANTEAFF,TGTGCCAGCAGCTCCGGGATGGGGGCGAACACTGAAGCTTTCTTT
-,15,TRBD1,TRBV7-9,TRBJ1-1,CASSPPGTGKTEAFF,TGTGCCAGCAGCCCGCCCGGGACAGGGAAGACTGAAGCTTTCTTT
many,12,TRBD1,TRBV4-1,TRBJ2-1,CASSQRTGEQFF,TGCGCCAGCAGCCAACGGACAGGTGAGCAGTTCTTC
-,13,TRBD1,TRBV15,TRBJ1-2,CATSRQGVGGYTF,TGTGCCACCAGCAGACAGGGGGTTGGCGGCTACACCTTC
few,16,-,TRBV4-3,TRBJ2-1,CASSQAGGVSYNEQFF,TGCGCCAGCAGCCAAGCAGGAGGGGTCTCCTACAATGAGCAGTTCTTC
few,14,-,TRBV6-5,TRBJ1-5,CASSYGEINQPQHF,TGTGCCAGCAGTTACGGCGAAATAAATCAGCCCCAGCATTTT
few,13,-,TRBV7-2,TRBJ2-1,CASSLVAVDEQFF,TGTGCCAGCAGCTTAGTTGCGGTCGATGAGCAGTTCTTC
many,22,TRBD2,TRBV7-2,TRBJ2-7,CASSSLTSGGLAGAAISYEQYF,TGTGCCAGCAGCTCTTTAACTAGTGGGGGACTAGCGGGGGCTGCTATCTCCTACGAGCAGTACTTC
few,11,-,TRBV7-9,TRBJ2-5,CASSLIETQYF,TGTGCCAGCAGCTTAATCGAGACCCAGTACTTC
-,11,-,TRBV11-2,TRBJ1-1,CASSLGQEAFF,TGTGCCAGCAGCCTAGGACAAGAAGCTTTCTTT
few,15,-,TRBV5-8,TRBJ2-5,CASSSTPGDQETQYF,TGTGCCAGCAGCTCAACGCCAGGGGACCAAGAGACCCAGTACTTC
few,15,-,TRBV28,TRBJ1-5,CASSPVWAVYQPQHF,TGTGCCAGCAGTCCGGTGTGGGCGGTATATCAGCCCCAGCATTTT
once,13,-,TRBV12-3/TRBV12-4,TRBJ1-4,CASSLSGTEKLFF,TGTGCCAGCAGTTTATCAGGGACTGAAAAACTGTTTTTT
few,13,-,TRBV7-7,TRBJ1-6,CASSLGEASPLHF,TGTGCCAGCAGCTTAGGCGAGGCTTCACCCCTCCACTTT
-,17,TRBD2,TRBV4-1,TRBJ2-3,CASIQTGTSGGTDTQYF,TGCGCCAGCATCCAGACCGGGACTAGCGGGGGTACAGATACGCAGTATTTT
-,15,TRBD2,TRBV6-8,TRBJ2-5,CASSYSGLVGETQYF,TGTGCCAGCAGTTATTCGGGACTAGTCGGTGAGACCCAGTACTTC
-,14,-,TRBV15,TRBJ2-7,CATSWAGEVDEQYF,TGTGCCACCAGCTGGGCAGGGGAGGTCGACGAGCAGTACTTC
few,15,-,TRBV6-2/TRBV6-3,TRBJ2-1,CASSYRVPSYNEQFF,TGTGCCAGCAGTTACCGGGTCCCCTCCTACAATGAGCAGTTCTTC